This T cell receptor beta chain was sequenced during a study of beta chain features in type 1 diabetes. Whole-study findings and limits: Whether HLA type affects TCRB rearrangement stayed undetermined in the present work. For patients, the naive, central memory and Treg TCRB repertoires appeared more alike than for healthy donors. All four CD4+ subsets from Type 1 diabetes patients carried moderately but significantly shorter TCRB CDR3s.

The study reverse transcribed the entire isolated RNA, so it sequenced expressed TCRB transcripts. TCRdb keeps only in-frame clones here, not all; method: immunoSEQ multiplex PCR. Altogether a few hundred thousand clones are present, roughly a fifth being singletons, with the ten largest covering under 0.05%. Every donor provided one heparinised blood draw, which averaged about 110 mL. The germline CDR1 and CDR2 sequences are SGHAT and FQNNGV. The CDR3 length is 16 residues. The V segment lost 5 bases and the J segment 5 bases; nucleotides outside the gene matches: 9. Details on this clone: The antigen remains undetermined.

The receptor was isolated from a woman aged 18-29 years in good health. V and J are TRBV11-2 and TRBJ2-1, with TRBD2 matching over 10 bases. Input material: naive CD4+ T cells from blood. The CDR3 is CASSLQRTSGHNEQFF. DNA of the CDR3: TGTGCCAGCAGCCTCCAGCGGACTAGCGGCCACAATGAGCAGTTCTTC.